This is a list of T cell receptor beta chains from one sample in a study of blood T cells in healthy people across ages. Using its own MiXCR run on the 5' RACE reads, TCRdb lists one record per CDR3 protein. The repertoire has some 1.5 million distinct CDR3 sequences, 28% of them found once; the top ten carry roughly 8.2%. The sequencing input was blood. These receptor sequences come from a woman in her thirties in good health. CDR3s include the opening cysteine and the closing phenylalanine or tryptophan. The D gene is left open where the match is weak. Clone size is given for some rows only: seen once, a few or many times, or a class if the clone is expanded.

abundance,v_gene,d_gene,j_gene,CDR3nt,CDR3aa
NA,TRBV5-5,NA,TRBJ2-7,TGTGTCAGCAGCCGACCAACTAGTAGTAACGAGCAGTACTTC,CVSSRPTSSNEQYF
NA,TRBV6-6,NA,TRBJ2-7,TGTGCCAGCAAAGGGGACGGTAGCTCCTACGAGCAGTACTTC,CASKGDGSSYEQYF
NA,TRBV5-5,NA,TRBJ1-3,TGTGCCAGCAGCTTTACACAGGGAAACACCATATATTTT,CASSFTQGNTIYF
NA,TRBV28,TRBD1,TRBJ2-7,TGTGCCAGCGCCACTCCGGGGACAGGGGCCTACGAGCAGTACTTC,CASATPGTGAYEQYF
NA,TRBV24-1,TRBD1,TRBJ2-2,TGTGCCAGTGGTATCCGGACAGGGGGTATCACCGGGGAGCTGTTTTTT,CASGIRTGGITGELFF
NA,TRBV5-1,NA,TRBJ2-2,TGCGCCAGCAGTCCCGGGACTCAGGCCGGGGAGCTGTTTTTT,CASSPGTQAGELFF
NA,TRBV24-1,TRBD2,TRBJ2-1,TGTGCCACCAGTGATCCCGGGACTAGCGGGGGTAATGAGCAGTTCTTC,CATSDPGTSGGNEQFF
many,TRBV20-1,TRBD2,TRBJ2-1,TGCAGTGCTCTACTAGCGGGAGGGCCTAATGAGCAGTTCTTC,CSALLAGGPNEQFF
many,TRBV28,NA,TRBJ2-3,TGTGCCAGCGAGGGAACAGATACGCAGTATTTT,CASEGTDTQYF
NA,TRBV12-3/TRBV12-4,NA,TRBJ2-3,TGTGCCAGCAGTTTTGGGGGGGGCCAATCAGATACGCAGTATTTT,CASSFGGGQSDTQYF
NA,TRBV13,NA,TRBJ2-1,TGTGCCAGCAGCCCAGCAAGGGGGACCTACAATGAGCAGTTCTTC,CASSPARGTYNEQFF
NA,TRBV20-1,TRBD2,TRBJ2-7,TGCAGTGCTCACGACGCGCGGGGGGTCTACAATGAGCAGTACTTC,CSAHDARGVYNEQYF
few,TRBV6-1,TRBD1,TRBJ2-3,TGTGCCAGCAGTCGCGCGCGGACAGGGACGATCGCAGATAGGCAGTATTTT,CASSRARTGTIADRQYF
NA,TRBV4-3,TRBD1,TRBJ2-7,TGCGCCAGCAGCCAAGATCGGGGACAGGGAGTAGACGAGCAGTACTTC,CASSQDRGQGVDEQYF
NA,TRBV6-5,NA,TRBJ1-1,TGTGCCAGCACCACGGTTTGGGGAGTAGTGACTGAAGCTTTCTTT,CASTTVWGVVTEAFF
NA,TRBV4-1,NA,TRBJ2-3,TGCGCCGGAGGACTCCAAATAGGAGATACGCAGTATTTT,CAGGLQIGDTQYF
NA,TRBV11-2,NA,TRBJ1-6,TGTTCCAGCAGCTATAGTGGGGGAGGCTCACCCCTCCACTTT,CSSSYSGGGSPLHF
NA,TRBV7-2,NA,TRBJ1-5,TGTGCCAGCAGCTCCGTTCCGGGTGCCAATCAGCCCCAGCATTTT,CASSSVPGANQPQHF
NA,TRBV27,NA,TRBJ1-2,TGTGCCAGCCGCCATTTAGCAGGGAGAGCTAACTATGGCTACACCTTC,CASRHLAGRANYGYTF
many,TRBV6-6,TRBD2,TRBJ2-4,TGTGCCAGCAGTCCCCTCAGCGGGGGGATTACCAAAAACATTCAGTACTTC,CASSPLSGGITKNIQYF
NA,TRBV7-2,NA,TRBJ1-1,TGTGCCAGCAGCTTAGATGGGGCGATAGGGAACACTGAAGCTTTCTTT,CASSLDGAIGNTEAFF
few,TRBV13,NA,TRBJ1-4,TGTGCCAGCAGACGGCAGGAGGGAACTAATGAAAAACTGTTTTTT,CASRRQEGTNEKLFF
NA,TRBV7-9,NA,TRBJ2-4,TGTGCCAGCAGCTTATCACAGCGGCCAGGGGTTGGCCAGTACTTC,CASSLSQRPGVGQYF
NA,TRBV6-6,NA,TRBJ1-6,TGTGCCAGCATGCGCTCCTATAATTCACCCCTCCACTTT,CASMRSYNSPLHF
few,TRBV6-6,TRBD1,TRBJ1-6,TGTGCCAGCAGTGACCGGGACAGGGGGTTGGTTTCACCCCTCCACTTT,CASSDRDRGLVSPLHF
many,TRBV12-3/TRBV12-4,TRBD1,TRBJ2-7,TGTGCCAGCAGCCCGGACAGGGTTGTACGCGAGCAGTACTTC,CASSPDRVVREQYF
few,TRBV27,NA,TRBJ1-2,TGTGCCAGCAGTTCCTACATCTCCGACTTCTATGGCTACACCTTC,CASSSYISDFYGYTF
NA,TRBV12-3/TRBV12-4,NA,TRBJ1-6,TGTGCCAGCTCTAGGAGCCGGGAAAGTTCACCCCTCCACTTT,CASSRSRESSPLHF
few,TRBV9,TRBD1,TRBJ2-5,TGTGCCAGCAGTGGGACAGGGGCGGAGACCCAGTACTTC,CASSGTGAETQYF
NA,TRBV5-1,NA,TRBJ1-2,TGCGCCAGCAGCTTCGGGGGGCGTGAATATGGCTACACCTTC,CASSFGGREYGYTF
NA,TRBV10-3,NA,TRBJ1-1,TGTGCCATCAGTGAGTCTGGGGGCCATAACACTGAAGCTTTCTTT,CAISESGGHNTEAFF
NA,TRBV7-2,NA,TRBJ2-5,TGTGCCAGCAGCCCCGGGGTTGCGCGGGGCCAGTACTTC,CASSPGVARGQYF
once,TRBV9,TRBD2,TRBJ2-6,TGTGCCAGCAGCGCAGGAAGCGGGACTGGGGCCAACGTCCTGACTTTC,CASSAGSGTGANVLTF
once,TRBV20-1,NA,TRBJ1-1,TGCAGTGCTAGAGATGCGTCCCTGGGGCTAACTGAAGCTTTCTTT,CSARDASLGLTEAFF
NA,TRBV5-1,TRBD1,TRBJ2-3,TGCGCCAGCAGCCCCCCAAGGACAGGGAGCACAGATACGCAGTATTTT,CASSPPRTGSTDTQYF
NA,TRBV9,TRBD1,TRBJ2-6,TGTGCCAGCAGCGTATCCCCTTTTGACAGGGCTGGGGCCAACGTCCTGACTTTC,CASSVSPFDRAGANVLTF
NA,TRBV7-2,TRBD2,TRBJ2-3,TGTGCTAGAGACTCGCAGCGGGAGGTTATGGATACGCAGTATTTT,CARDSQREVMDTQYF
once,TRBV7-3,NA,TRBJ2-7,TGTGCCAGCAGCGCGAATCCGGGACACCACCACGAGCAGTACTTC,CASSANPGHHHEQYF
NA,TRBV12-3/TRBV12-4,TRBD1,TRBJ1-5,TGTGCCAGCAGTCCTCGACAGGGGTACAAGCCCCAGCATTTT,CASSPRQGYKPQHF
many,TRBV7-2,NA,TRBJ2-7,TGTGCCAGCAGCTTAGCAGGGCTTCTCTCCTACGAGCAGTACTTC,CASSLAGLLSYEQYF
few,TRBV3-1,NA,TRBJ2-5,TGCGCCAGCAGCCAAGGCAGGGGTCTTCAAGAGACCCAGTACTTC,CASSQGRGLQETQYF
few,TRBV2,NA,TRBJ2-7,TGTGCCAGCAGTGAAGAAGGGCAGGGGGGAACCTACGAGCAGTACTTC,CASSEEGQGGTYEQYF
few,TRBV20-1,TRBD2,TRBJ2-3,TGCAGTGCTGTTGCTAGCGGGAGGATCCCTACAGATACGCAGTATTTT,CSAVASGRIPTDTQYF
NA,TRBV11-2,NA,TRBJ2-1,TGTGCCAGCAGCCCAGACGTGCTCGCCAGGTGGAATGAGCAGTTCTTC,CASSPDVLARWNEQFF